A selection of T cell receptor beta chains follows, all from one sample in a study of control samples from healthy donors and cancer patients. TCRdb's table, derived via immunoSEQ multiplex PCR, lists solely in-frame clones and lacks some. Seen here are some 130,000 clones, 70% to 90% observed once, and the top ten hold roughly 3.4%. Sequencing was performed on blood. These receptors were obtained from a man aged 35-49 years in good health. The CDR3 runs from the conserved cysteine through the conserved F or W. The D gene is left open where the match is weak. Some rows mark clone size as missing; the rest say once, few, many or name a class of expanded clone.

j_call clone_size d_call v_call cdr3_length cdr3_nt cdr3_aa
TRBJ2-2 once - TRBV6-1 14 TGTGCCAGCAGTGAGGTGCAGGAAACCGGGGAGCTGTTTTTT CASSEVQETGELFF
TRBJ2-2 - TRBD2 TRBV11-2 15 TGTGCCAGCAGCTCAGAGAGAGCGGGGACCGGGGAGCTGTTTTTT CASSSERAGTGELFF
TRBJ2-2 - TRBD1 TRBV11-2 16 TGTGCCAGCAGCCCGCGGACAGGGGGGGCCACCGGGGAGCTGTTTTTT CASSPRTGGATGELFF
TRBJ2-7 - - TRBV12-3/TRBV12-4 12 TGTGCCAGCAGTCTAACAGGGCAGGGGAGGTACTTC CASSLTGQGRYF
TRBJ1-1 - - TRBV6-5 11 TGTGCCAGTGTTATGGGGCCCGCAGCTTTCTTT CASVMGPAAFF
TRBJ2-3 few - TRBV6-2/TRBV6-3 13 TGTGCCAGCAGCGAGACGGTGACAGATACGCAGTATTTT CASSETVTDTQYF
TRBJ1-2 once - TRBV6-6 14 TGTGCCAGCAGTTACTCGACCAGATCCTATGGCTACACCTTC CASSYSTRSYGYTF
TRBJ1-2 - - TRBV7-9 13 TGTGCCAGCAGCTTAATGGGGGTGGATGGCTACACCTTC CASSLMGVDGYTF
TRBJ1-2 - TRBD1 TRBV5-1 15 TGCGCCAGCAGCCTGACAGGGGGCGCGGGCTATGGCTACACCTTC CASSLTGGAGYGYTF
TRBJ1-1 - - TRBV5-6 15 TGTGCCAGCAGCTCCCTCAGGGGTTTGAACACTGAAGCTTTCTTT CASSSLRGLNTEAFF
TRBJ1-5 - - TRBV12-3/TRBV12-4 13 TGTGCCAGCAGCTCTACACTGGGACAGCCCCAGCATTTT CASSSTLGQPQHF
TRBJ2-5 - - TRBV7-9 14 TGTGCCAGCAGCCGGGACTTGGACGTGCAGACCCAGTACTTC CASSRDLDVQTQYF
TRBJ1-2 - - TRBV15 14 TGTGCCACCAGCCAGGGGATGGCGGACTATGGCTACACCTTC CATSQGMADYGYTF
TRBJ1-5 - TRBD1 TRBV28 14 TGTGCCAGCAGTCCGGGACAGACTAATCAGCCCCAGCATTTT CASSPGQTNQPQHF
TRBJ2-3 - TRBD1 TRBV14 16 TGTGCCAGCAGCCAACAGGGGGCGTTGGGCACAGATACGCAGTATTTT CASSQQGALGTDTQYF
TRBJ1-1 - - TRBV4-1 15 TGCGCCAGCAGCCCAGGAGGGGAAACGAACACTGAAGCTTTCTTT CASSPGGETNTEAFF
TRBJ2-7 - - TRBV27 13 TGTGCCAGCAGTCGGACCTTCTCCTACGAGCAGTACTTC CASSRTFSYEQYF
TRBJ2-7 - TRBD1 TRBV2 14 TGTGCCAGCAGGTCAGGGGGCCAGAACTACGAGCAGTACTTC CASRSGGQNYEQYF
TRBJ2-3 - TRBD2 TRBV10-3 17 TGTGCCATCAGTGATTTTGCTAGCGGGGGGGCGATAGATACGCAGTATTTT CAISDFASGGAIDTQYF
TRBJ1-2 - - TRBV2 14 TGTGCCAGCTTTTCCGGGGCTAGTTCGCGTGGCTACACCTTC CASFSGASSRGYTF
TRBJ2-1 - - TRBV9 14 TGTGCCAGCAGCGTAGGGGGAGTATACAATGAGCAGTTCTTC CASSVGGVYNEQFF
TRBJ1-3 - TRBD1 TRBV4-1 17 TGCGCCAGCAGCCTCATATGGGACAGGGGGCAGGGAAACACCATATATTTT CASSLIWDRGQGNTIYF
TRBJ1-4 - - TRBV19 14 TGTGCCAGTATGGACGGAGGCTCTCGAGAAAAACTGTTTTTT CASMDGGSREKLFF
TRBJ2-1 - TRBD2 TRBV11-3 14 TGTGCCAGCAGCTCGTTAGCGGGGTCGAGCGAGCAGTTCTTC CASSSLAGSSEQFF
TRBJ1-4 - - TRBV30 13 TGTGCCTGGAGTTCACAGGGTGGCGAAAAACTGTTTTTT CAWSSQGGEKLFF
TRBJ1-1 once - TRBV19 13 TGTGCCAGTGGAGTGTGGTCATTGACTGAAGCTTTCTTT CASGVWSLTEAFF
TRBJ1-2 - - TRBV11-3 14 TGTGCCAGCAGCTCCTGGGACGAAAACTATGGCTACACCTTC CASSSWDENYGYTF
TRBJ1-6 - - TRBV21-1 15 TGTGCCAGCAGCGAGGGGGCCTCCTATAATTCACCCCTCCACTTT CASSEGASYNSPLHF
TRBJ1-2 - - TRBV6-4 14 TGTGCCAGCAGTGACGGGCACGATTCCTATGGCTACACCTTC CASSDGHDSYGYTF
TRBJ1-5 - - TRBV6-1 13 TGTGCCAGCAGTGAAGTAGAGAATCAGCCCCAGCATTTT CASSEVENQPQHF
TRBJ2-1 - TRBD2 TRBV5-1 15 TGCGCCAGCAGCTTGGGGCAGGGAGGGGTCAATGAGCAGTTCTTC CASSLGQGGVNEQFF
TRBJ1-4 - - TRBV27 17 TGTGCCAGCAGTTCCCTGTATAATATGGCAACTAATGAAAAACTGTTTTTT CASSSLYNMATNEKLFF
TRBJ1-1 - TRBD1 TRBV4-3 13 TGCGCCAGCAGCCCCAGGGGGGACACTGAAGCTTTCTTT CASSPRGDTEAFF
TRBJ2-1 - TRBD2 TRBV24-1 16 TGTGCCACCAGTGATACTAGCGGGGGAACCTACAATGAGCAGTTCTTC CATSDTSGGTYNEQFF
TRBJ2-1 - - TRBV7-2 15 TGTGCCAGCAGTTTTAGAGGGCTAGCCGGTGATGAGCAGTTCTTC CASSFRGLAGDEQFF
TRBJ1-6 - - TRBV9 15 TGTGCCAGCAGCGTAGGGAGTCAGGGTGGTTCACCCCTCCACTTT CASSVGSQGGSPLHF
TRBJ2-7 - TRBD1 TRBV5-1 15 TGCGCCAGCAGCCCTCCCGGACAGGGAATCTACGAGCAGTACTTC CASSPPGQGIYEQYF
TRBJ2-2 once TRBD2 TRBV10-1 14 TGCGCCAGCAGTGACGGGACTAGCACCGGGGAGCTGTTTTTT CASSDGTSTGELFF
TRBJ2-4 - - TRBV11-2 17 TGTGCCAGCAGCAACGAGCCCACATGGGCAGCCAAAAACATTCAGTACTTC CASSNEPTWAAKNIQYF
TRBJ1-5 few - TRBV12-3/TRBV12-4 12 TGTGCCAGCAGGCTACAAGATCAGCCCCAGCATTTT CASRLQDQPQHF
TRBJ1-5 - TRBD1 TRBV4-2 16 TGTGCCAGCAGCCAAGACCGAAGGGGGCTCAATCAGCCCCAGCATTTT CASSQDRRGLNQPQHF
TRBJ1-1 - - TRBV5-1 15 TGCGCCAGCACGCCCACGGGGGGGCACGGCACTGAAGCTTTCTTT CASTPTGGHGTEAFF
TRBJ1-1 - TRBD1 TRBV27 14 TGTGCCAGCAGCCCAGGACAGGGCAGCACTGAAGCTTTCTTT CASSPGQGSTEAFF
TRBJ2-5 once TRBD2 TRBV19 15 TGTGCCAGTAGCCGTGCCGGGACTAGCGACAAGACCCAGTACTTC CASSRAGTSDKTQYF
TRBJ2-5 few - TRBV6-5 12 TGTGCCAGCAACGGACTCGGAGAGACCCAGTACTTC CASNGLGETQYF
TRBJ1-4 - - TRBV6-5 15 TGTGCCAGCAGTTATCTGGGTGCAACTAATGAAAAACTGTTTTTT CASSYLGATNEKLFF
TRBJ2-1 few TRBD2 TRBV2 15 TGTGCCAGCAGTGGCACTAGCGGGGGGGCCAATGAGCAGTTCTTC CASSGTSGGANEQFF
TRBJ1-2 once TRBD1 TRBV5-1 15 TGCGCCAGCAGCACCGGATGGACAGGGGTGGGTGGCTACACCTTC CASSTGWTGVGGYTF
TRBJ1-1 - - TRBV7-3 14 TGTGCCAGCAGCTTAACGACGGCAGGGACTGAAGCTTTCTTT CASSLTTAGTEAFF
TRBJ1-2 - - TRBV6-6 15 TGTGCCAGCAGCACCCGAACGGAGCGCTCCTATGGCTACACCTTC CASSTRTERSYGYTF
TRBJ2-1 - - TRBV9 15 TGTGCCAGCAGCGTAGGAACGGGGCCTTACAATGAGCAGTTCTTC CASSVGTGPYNEQFF